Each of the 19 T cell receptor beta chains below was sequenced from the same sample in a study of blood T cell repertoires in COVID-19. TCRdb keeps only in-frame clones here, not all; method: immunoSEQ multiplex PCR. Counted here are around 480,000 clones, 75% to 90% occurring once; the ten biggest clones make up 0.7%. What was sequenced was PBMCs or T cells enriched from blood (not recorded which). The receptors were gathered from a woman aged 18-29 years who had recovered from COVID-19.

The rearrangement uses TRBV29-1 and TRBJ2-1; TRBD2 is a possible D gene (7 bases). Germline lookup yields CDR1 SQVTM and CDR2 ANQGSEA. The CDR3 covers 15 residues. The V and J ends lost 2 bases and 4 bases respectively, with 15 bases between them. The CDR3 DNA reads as TGCAGCGTTGAAAGGCGGGGGCAAGCATACAATGAGCAGTTCTTC. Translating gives CSVERRGQAYNEQFF.

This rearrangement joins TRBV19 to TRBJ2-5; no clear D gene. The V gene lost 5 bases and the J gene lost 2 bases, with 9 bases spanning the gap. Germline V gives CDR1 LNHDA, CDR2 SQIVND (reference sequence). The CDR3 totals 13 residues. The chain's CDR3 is CASSESAQETQYF. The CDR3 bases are TGTGCCAGTAGTGAGTCAGCGCAAGAGACCCAGTACTTC.

CDR3 DNA sequence: TGTGCCAGCAGTTACCTCCAAGGGGTGACTGAAGCTTTCTTT. It yields the protein CASSYLQGVTEAFF. The V gene is TRBV6-6, the J gene TRBJ1-1, with D perhaps matching TRBD1 (5 bases). This CDR3 spans 14 amino acids. V lost 2 bases, J lost 5 bases, and 12 bases lay in between. Germline values: CDR1 MNHNY, CDR2 SVGAGI (reference sequence).

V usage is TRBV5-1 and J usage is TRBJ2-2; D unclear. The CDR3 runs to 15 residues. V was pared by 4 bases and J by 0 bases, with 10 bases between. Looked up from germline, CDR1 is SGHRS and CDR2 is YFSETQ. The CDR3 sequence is CASSVDTANTGELFF. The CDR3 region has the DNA TGCGCCAGCAGCGTTGACACTGCGAACACCGGGGAGCTGTTTTTT. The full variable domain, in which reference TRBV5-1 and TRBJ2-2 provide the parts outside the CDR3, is KAGVTQTPRYLIKTRGQQVTLSCSPISGHRSVSWYQQTPGQGLQFLFEYFSETQRNKGNFPGRFSGRQFSNSRSEMNVSTLELGDSALYLCASSVDTANTGELFFGEGSRLTVL.

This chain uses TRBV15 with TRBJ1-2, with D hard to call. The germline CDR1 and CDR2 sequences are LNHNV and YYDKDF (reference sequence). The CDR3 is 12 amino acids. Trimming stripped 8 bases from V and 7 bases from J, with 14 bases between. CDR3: CATSLSRSGYTF. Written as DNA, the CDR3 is TGTGCCACCTCCCTCTCAAGGAGTGGCTACACCTTC.

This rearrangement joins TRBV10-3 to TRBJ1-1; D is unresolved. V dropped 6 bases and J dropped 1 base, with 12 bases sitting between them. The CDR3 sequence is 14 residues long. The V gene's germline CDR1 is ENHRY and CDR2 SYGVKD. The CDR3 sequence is CAIRDQQRNTEAFF. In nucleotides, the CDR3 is TGTGCCATCAGAGATCAACAACGGAACACTGAAGCTTTCTTT.

In DNA form, the CDR3 reads TGCGCCAGCAGCTTGGTTAGCGGGGGTGGATCCAAGAGGACCCAGTACTTC. Its translation: CASSLVSGGGSKRTQYF. V is TRBV5-1 and J is TRBJ2-5; TRBD2 matches 9 bases. From germline, CDR1 is SGHRS and CDR2 YFSETQ. V dropped 0 bases and J dropped 7; count of bases not matched to a gene: 13. The CDR3 sequence is 17 residues long.

In DNA, the CDR3 is TGCGCCAGCAGCTTGGGCACTAGCGGAGAGACCCAGTACTTC. Translating gives CASSLGTSGETQYF. The J gene is TRBJ2-5, the V gene TRBV5-1; 8 bases fit TRBD2. Trimming removed 0 bases from V and 4 bases from J; junction bases left unmatched: 2. CDR3 length: 14 residues. Germline CDR1 SGHRS, CDR2 YFSETQ.

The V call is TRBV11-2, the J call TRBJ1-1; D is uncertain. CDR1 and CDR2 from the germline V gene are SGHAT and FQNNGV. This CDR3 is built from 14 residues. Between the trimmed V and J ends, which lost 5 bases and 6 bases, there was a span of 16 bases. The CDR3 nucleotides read TGTGCCAGCAGCCAAAACCCCAGGAATCCTGAAGCTTTCTTT. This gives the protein CASSQNPRNPEAFF.

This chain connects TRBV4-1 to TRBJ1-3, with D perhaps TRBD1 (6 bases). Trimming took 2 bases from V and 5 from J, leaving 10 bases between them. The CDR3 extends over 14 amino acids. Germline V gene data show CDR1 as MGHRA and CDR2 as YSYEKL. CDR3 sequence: CASSQPTGRNTIYF. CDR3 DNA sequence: TGCGCCAGCAGCCAACCAACAGGGCGAAACACCATATATTTT.

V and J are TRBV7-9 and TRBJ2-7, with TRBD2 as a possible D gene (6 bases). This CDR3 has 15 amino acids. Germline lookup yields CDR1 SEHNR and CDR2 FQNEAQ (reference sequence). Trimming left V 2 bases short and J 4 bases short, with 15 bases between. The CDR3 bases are TGTGCCAGCAGCTTAAATCGGGCGGGACCGTACGAGCAGTACTTC. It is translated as CASSLNRAGPYEQYF.

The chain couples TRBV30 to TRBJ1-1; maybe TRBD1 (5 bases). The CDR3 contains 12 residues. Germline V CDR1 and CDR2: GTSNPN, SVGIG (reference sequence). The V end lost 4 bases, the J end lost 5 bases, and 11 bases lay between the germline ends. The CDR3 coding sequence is TGTGCCTGGACATTCAGGGATACTGAAGCTTTCTTT. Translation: CAWTFRDTEAFF.

CDR3 coding DNA: TGTGCCAGTAACAACCCGGGGAGACAGGGGTACGGCTACACCTTC. Its translation: CASNNPGRQGYGYTF. The J gene is TRBJ1-2, the V gene TRBV19; 8 positions match TRBD1. CDR1 and CDR2 from the germline V gene are LNHDA and SQIVND (reference sequence). V dropped 7 bases and J dropped 8; count of bases not matched to a gene: 15. The CDR3 is 15 residues long.

The CDR3 DNA reads TGTGCCATCAGTGAGCCGGTAGCGGGGGGCGGAGCGGCAACAGATACGCAGTATTTT. Its protein product is CAISEPVAGGGAATDTQYF. The chain recombines TRBV10-3 with TRBJ2-3, with 10 positions matching TRBD2. CDR1 and CDR2 from the germline V gene are ENHRY and SYGVKD. The CDR3 sequence is 19 residues long. The V segment lost 2 bases and the J segment 3 bases; nucleotides outside the gene matches: 14.

The CDR3 region is CASSPWTSGGQETQYF. For the CDR3, the DNA is TGTGCCAGCAGCCCGTGGACTAGCGGGGGCCAAGAGACCCAGTACTTC. J is TRBJ2-5 and V is TRBV7-8; 13 bases map to TRBD2. The CDR3 runs to 16 residues. CDR1 SGHVS and CDR2 FQNEAQ come from the germline V gene. V was clipped by 5 bases and J by 1 base; unmatched bases: 4.

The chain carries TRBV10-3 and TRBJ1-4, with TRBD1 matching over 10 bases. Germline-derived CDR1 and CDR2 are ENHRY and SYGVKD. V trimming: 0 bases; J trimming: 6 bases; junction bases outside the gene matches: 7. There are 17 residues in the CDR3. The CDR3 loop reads CAISESPGTGEDEKLFF. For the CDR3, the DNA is TGTGCCATCAGTGAGTCACCAGGGACAGGGGAGGATGAAAAACTGTTTTTT.

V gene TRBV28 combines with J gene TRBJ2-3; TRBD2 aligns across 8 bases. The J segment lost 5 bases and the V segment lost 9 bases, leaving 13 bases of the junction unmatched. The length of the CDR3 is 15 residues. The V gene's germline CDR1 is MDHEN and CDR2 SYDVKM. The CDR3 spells CASPPAGGWGDTQYF. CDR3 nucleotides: TGTGCCAGTCCCCCGGCGGGGGGCTGGGGAGATACGCAGTATTTT.

This CDR3 reads CASSFVQGGTTGELFF. In DNA form, the CDR3 reads TGTGCCAGCAGCTTCGTCCAGGGAGGGACCACCGGGGAGCTGTTTTTT. The rearrangement uses TRBV5-4 and TRBJ2-2; 7 bases agree with TRBD2. This CDR3 contains 16 residues. Germline V gene lookup returns CDR1 SGHNT and CDR2 YYREEE (reference sequence). Unmatched junction bases numbered 8, after V lost 2 bases and J lost 4 bases.

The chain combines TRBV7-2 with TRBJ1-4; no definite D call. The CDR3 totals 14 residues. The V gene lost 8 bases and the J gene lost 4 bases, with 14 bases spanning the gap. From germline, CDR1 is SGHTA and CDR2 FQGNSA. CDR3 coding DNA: TGTGCCAGCCGCCCCCGGGGATTTAATGAAAAACTGTTTTTT. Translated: CASRPRGFNEKLFF.